Below, 8 T cell receptor beta chains from the same sample are listed, as sequenced in a study of T cell repertoires in cytomegalovirus infection. TCRdb re-called the reads through MiXCR, storing one row per CDR3 protein. The data show approximately 70,000 distinct CDR3 sequences, 20% seen once. No antigens are known for them. Sequenced material: CD8+ T cells from cultured PBMCs, taken from culture after CMV antigen stimulation. All receptors come from a human donor in good health (CMV status not recorded). Some clones in this sample may be carry-over from other donors' samples.

The V and J genes are TRBV4-3 and TRBJ2-3, with D possibly being TRBD2 (7 bases). Germline V gene lookup returns CDR1 LGHNA and CDR2 YSLEER. Trimming removed 0 bases at V and 3 bases at J, with 13 bases between. This CDR3 is built from 16 residues. The CDR3 here is CASSQDGGARTDTQYF. The CDR3 bases are TGCGCCAGCAGCCAAGATGGGGGGGCCAGAACAGATACGCAGTATTTT.

The table lists this clonotype with many counts. This rearrangement joins TRBV12-3 or TRBV12-4 to TRBJ2-5; D is unclear. Trimming stripped 6 bases from V and 1 base from J, with 3 bases between. CDR3 length: 11 residues. In nucleotides, the CDR3 is TGTGCCAGCAGCTTCCAAGAGACCCAGTACTTC. Protein: CASSFQETQYF.

CDR3 DNA: TGCGCCAGCAGCCAAGATTGGGGTGCCGAGCAGTACTTC. It encodes CASSQDWGAEQYF. The chain carries TRBV4-1 and TRBJ2-7, with no clear D. This CDR3 comprises 13 residues. V was cut by 0 bases and J by 6 bases, with 9 bases left in between. Germline CDR1 and CDR2: MGHRA and YSYEKL.

This CDR3 is CASSLVRVYNEQFF. CDR3 nucleotide sequence: TGTGCCAGCAGCTTAGTTCGAGTATACAATGAGCAGTTCTTC. The chain carries TRBV7-6 and TRBJ2-1; no definite D call. Deletions cut 1 base from V and 4 bases from J, with 8 bases between. The germline gives CDR1 SGHVS, CDR2 FNYEAQ. The CDR3 has 14 residues.

This clonotype was found a few times. This chain uses TRBV7-8 with TRBJ1-1; D may be TRBD1 (5 bases). V lost 0 bases and J lost 4, with 12 bases in between. Germline V gives CDR1 SGHVS, CDR2 FQNEAQ. The CDR3 runs to 15 residues. The DNA of the CDR3 is TGTGCCAGCAGCTTAGCATCGTCAGGGTTCACTGAAGCTTTCTTT. It yields the protein CASSLASSGFTEAFF.

The chain combines TRBV20-1 with TRBJ2-3; 12 bases fit TRBD2. Trimming cost V 5 bases and J 4 bases; bases outside gene matches: 13. CDR1 is DFQATT and CDR2 is SNEGSKA in the germline V gene (reference sequence). The CDR3 is made up of 17 amino acids. The CDR3 DNA sequence: TGCAGTGCTTGGACTAGCGGGAAAACGTCCCGCGCAGATACGCAGTATTTT. The encoded protein is CSAWTSGKTSRADTQYF.

The chain links TRBV5-6 to TRBJ2-6; tentatively, D is TRBD1 (5 bases). Germline V gene lookup returns CDR1 SGHDT and CDR2 YYEEEE. Trimming pared 2 bases from V and 0 bases from J, leaving 15 bases between. The CDR3 consists of 18 residues. In DNA, the CDR3 is TGTGCCAGCAGCTTCCTTATGACAGATTACTCTGGGGCCAACGTCCTGACTTTC. Its protein is CASSFLMTDYSGANVLTF.

The V gene is TRBV7-4, the J gene TRBJ2-5; possibly TRBD1 for D (6 bases). V was clipped by 1 base and J by 5 bases, with 8 bases between them. This CDR3 region has 13 residues. In germline, CDR1 is SGHVT, CDR2 SQSDAQ. CDR3 bases: TGTGCCAGCAGCTTAGGGGGGCCGGAGACCCAGTACTTC. The encoded protein is CASSLGGPETQYF.